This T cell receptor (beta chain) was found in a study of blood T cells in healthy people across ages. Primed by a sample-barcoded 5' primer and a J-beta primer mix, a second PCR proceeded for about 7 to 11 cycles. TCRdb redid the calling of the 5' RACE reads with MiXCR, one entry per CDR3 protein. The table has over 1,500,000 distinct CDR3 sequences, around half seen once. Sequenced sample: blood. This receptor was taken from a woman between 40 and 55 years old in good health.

The CDR3 loop is CASSYGGDAFF. CDR3 sequence (DNA): TGTGCCAGCAGTTACGGCGGTGACGCTTTCTTT. This chain joins TRBV6-6 and TRBJ1-1; D uncertain. CDR1 and CDR2 (germline): MNHNY, SVGAGI (reference sequence). CDR3 length: 11 residues. V lost 2 bases and J 11 bases, leaving 9 bases between the germline ends.